This TCR beta chain was captured in a study of blood T cell repertoires in COVID-19. Study as a whole: There were acute and convalescent COVID-19 samples, and they came from the United States, Italy and Spain. T cells, B-cell-depleted T cells, or PBMCs provided the cDNA or gDNA that served as material.

Per the study methods: Reference gene primer amplification gave nucleated cell count estimates. Here immunoSEQ multiplex PCR was the method, and the copy in TCRdb shows in-frame clones only, minus some. The DNA was the basis for D and trimming; V, J and clone size are from that table. The table has under 200,000 clones, 84% seen once. The sequence was collected from a human donor with acute or convalescent COVID-19. The donor label of this sample is uncertain. Sequenced input: peripheral blood.

In DNA form, the CDR3 reads TGTGCCAGCAGCCTCCATGAATCTAGCGGGGGTACAGATACGCAGTATTTT. Translating it yields CASSLHESSGGTDTQYF. The chain uses TRBV21-1 and TRBJ2-3; TRBD2 is the table's D call, not checked against the DNA. TRBV21-1 is classified as a pseudogene. The CDR3 runs 17 residues.